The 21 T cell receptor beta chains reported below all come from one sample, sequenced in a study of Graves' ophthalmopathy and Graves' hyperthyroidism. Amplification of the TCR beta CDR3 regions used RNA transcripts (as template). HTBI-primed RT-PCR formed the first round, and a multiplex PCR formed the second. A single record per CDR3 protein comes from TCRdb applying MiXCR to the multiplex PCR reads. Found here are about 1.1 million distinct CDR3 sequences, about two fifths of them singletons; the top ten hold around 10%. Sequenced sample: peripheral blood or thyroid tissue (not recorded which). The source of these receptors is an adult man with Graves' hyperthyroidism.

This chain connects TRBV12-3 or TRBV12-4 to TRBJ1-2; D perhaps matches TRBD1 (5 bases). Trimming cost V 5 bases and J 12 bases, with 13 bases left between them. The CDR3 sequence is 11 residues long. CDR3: CASSQNGGNTF. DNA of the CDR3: TGTGCCAGCAGTCAGAATGGGGGAAACACCTTC.

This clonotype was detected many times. CDR3 sequence reads: CASSLNGDGYTF. In DNA form, the CDR3 reads TGTGCCAGCAGCCTAAATGGGGATGGCTACACCTTC. The chain links TRBV7-6 to TRBJ1-2, with D hard to call. CDR3 length: 12 amino acids. Per the germline V gene, CDR1 is SGHVS and CDR2 is FNYEAQ. Trimming removed 5 bases at V and 6 bases at J, with 10 bases between.

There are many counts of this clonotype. The CDR3 spells CASSPAATGYLVAEAFF. The CDR3 region has the DNA TGTGCCAGCAGCCCCGCCGCGACAGGGTATCTTGTCGCTGAAGCTTTCTTT. The gene calls are TRBV7-6 and TRBJ1-1; 7 nucleotides line up with TRBD1. With V trimmed by 5 bases and J by 6 bases, 18 bases remained unmatched. This CDR3 contains 17 residues. Per the germline V gene, CDR1 is SGHVS and CDR2 is FNYEAQ.

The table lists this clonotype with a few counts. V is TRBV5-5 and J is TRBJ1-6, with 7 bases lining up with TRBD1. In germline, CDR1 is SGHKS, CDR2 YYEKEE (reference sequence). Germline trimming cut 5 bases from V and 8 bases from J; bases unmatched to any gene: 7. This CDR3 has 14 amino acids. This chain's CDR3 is CASRTGTADSPLHF. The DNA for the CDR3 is TGTGCCAGCAGAACCGGGACAGCTGATTCACCCCTCCACTTT.

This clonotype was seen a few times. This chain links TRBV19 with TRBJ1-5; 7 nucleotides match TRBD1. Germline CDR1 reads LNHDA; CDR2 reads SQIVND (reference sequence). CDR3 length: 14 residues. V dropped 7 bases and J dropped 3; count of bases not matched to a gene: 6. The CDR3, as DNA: TGTGCCAGTACCTTGGACAGGAACAATCAGCCCCAGCATTTT. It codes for CASTLDRNNQPQHF.

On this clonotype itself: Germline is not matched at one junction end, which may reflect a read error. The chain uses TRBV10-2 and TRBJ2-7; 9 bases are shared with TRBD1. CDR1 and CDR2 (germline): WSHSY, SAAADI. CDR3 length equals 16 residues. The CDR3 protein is CASSLLRDRVPYEQYF. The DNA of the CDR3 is TGTGCCAGCAGCCTCCTCCGGGACAGGGTCCCCTACGAGCAGTACTTC.

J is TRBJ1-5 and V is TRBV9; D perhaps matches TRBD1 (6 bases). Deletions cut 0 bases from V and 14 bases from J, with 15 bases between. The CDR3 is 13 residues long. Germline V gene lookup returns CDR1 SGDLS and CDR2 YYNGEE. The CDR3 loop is CASSVGGGGYEHF. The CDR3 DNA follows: TGTGCCAGCAGCGTAGGAGGGGGAGGCTACGAGCATTTT.

The CDR3 DNA is TGTGCCAGCAGGCCACAGGGGCCCTCCTACGAGCAGTACTTC. Protein: CASRPQGPSYEQYF. The V and J genes are TRBV12-3 or TRBV12-4 and TRBJ2-7, with 7 bases aligning to TRBD1. This CDR3 spans 14 amino acids. Trimming took 6 bases from V and 0 from J; bases not matched to a gene: 5.

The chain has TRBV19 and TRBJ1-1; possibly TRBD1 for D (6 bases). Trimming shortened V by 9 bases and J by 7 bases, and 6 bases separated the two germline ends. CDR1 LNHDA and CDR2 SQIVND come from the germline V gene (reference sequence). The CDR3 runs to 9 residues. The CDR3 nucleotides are TGTGCCAGCAGGGGTGAAGCTTTCTTT. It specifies CASRGEAFF.

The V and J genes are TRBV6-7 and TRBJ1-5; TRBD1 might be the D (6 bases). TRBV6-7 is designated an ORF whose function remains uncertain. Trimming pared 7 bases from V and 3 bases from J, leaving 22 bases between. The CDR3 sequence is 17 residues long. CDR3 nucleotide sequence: TGTGCCAGCACCGTTAAGCCGCGGCGGGGGGCCAATCAGCCCCAGCATTTT. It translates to CASTVKPRRGANQPQHF.

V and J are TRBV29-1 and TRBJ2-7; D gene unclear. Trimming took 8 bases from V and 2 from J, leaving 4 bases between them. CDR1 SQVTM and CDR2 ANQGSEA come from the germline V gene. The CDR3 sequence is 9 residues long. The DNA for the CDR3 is TGCAGCTTAACCTACGAGCAGTACTTC. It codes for CSLTYEQYF.

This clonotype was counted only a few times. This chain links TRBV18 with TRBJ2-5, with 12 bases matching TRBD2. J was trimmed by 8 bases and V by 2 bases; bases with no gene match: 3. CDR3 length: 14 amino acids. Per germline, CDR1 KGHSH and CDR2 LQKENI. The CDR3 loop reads CASSPWTSGTTQYF. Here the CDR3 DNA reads TGTGCCAGCTCACCATGGACTAGCGGGACAACCCAGTACTTC.

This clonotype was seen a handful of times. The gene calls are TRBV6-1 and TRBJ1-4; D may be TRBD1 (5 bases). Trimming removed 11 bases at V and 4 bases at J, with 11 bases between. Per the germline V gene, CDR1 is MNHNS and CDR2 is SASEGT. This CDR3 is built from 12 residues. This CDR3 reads CAGGEINEKLFF. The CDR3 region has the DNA TGTGCCGGGGGGGAGATTAATGAAAAACTGTTTTTT.

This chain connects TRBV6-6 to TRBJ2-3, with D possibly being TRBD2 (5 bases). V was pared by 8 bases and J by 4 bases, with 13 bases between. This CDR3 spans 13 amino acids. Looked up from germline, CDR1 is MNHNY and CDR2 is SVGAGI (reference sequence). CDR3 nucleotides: TGTGCCAGCGAGGCTAACGGGGCAGATACGCAGTATTTT. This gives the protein CASEANGADTQYF.

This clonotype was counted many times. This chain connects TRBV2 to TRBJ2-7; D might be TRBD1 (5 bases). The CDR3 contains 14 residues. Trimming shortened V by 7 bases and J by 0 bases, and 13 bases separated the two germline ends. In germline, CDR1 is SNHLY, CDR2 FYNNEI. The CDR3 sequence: CASKGRTSSYEQYF. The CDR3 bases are TGTGCCAGCAAAGGCAGGACAAGCTCCTACGAGCAGTACTTC.

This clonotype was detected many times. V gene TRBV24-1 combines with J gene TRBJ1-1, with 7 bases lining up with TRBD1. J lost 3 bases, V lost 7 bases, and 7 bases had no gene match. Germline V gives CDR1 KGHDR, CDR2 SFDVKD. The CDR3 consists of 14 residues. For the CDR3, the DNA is TGTGCCACCAGAAACGGACAGGAACACACTGAAGCTTTCTTT. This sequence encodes CATRNGQEHTEAFF.

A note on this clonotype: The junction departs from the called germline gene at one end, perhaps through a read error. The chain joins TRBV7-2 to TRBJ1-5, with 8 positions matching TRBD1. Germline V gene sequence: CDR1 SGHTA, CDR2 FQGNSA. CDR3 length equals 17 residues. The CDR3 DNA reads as TGCGCCAGCAGCCAAGATTTGGGACAGGAAAGCAATCAGCCCCAGCATTTT. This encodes CASSQDLGQESNQPQHF.

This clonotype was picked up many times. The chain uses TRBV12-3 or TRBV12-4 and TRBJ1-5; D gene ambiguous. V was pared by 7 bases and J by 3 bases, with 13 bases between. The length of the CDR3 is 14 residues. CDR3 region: CASNPDGFNQPQHF. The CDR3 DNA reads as TGTGCCAGCAATCCGGACGGATTCAATCAGCCCCAGCATTTT.

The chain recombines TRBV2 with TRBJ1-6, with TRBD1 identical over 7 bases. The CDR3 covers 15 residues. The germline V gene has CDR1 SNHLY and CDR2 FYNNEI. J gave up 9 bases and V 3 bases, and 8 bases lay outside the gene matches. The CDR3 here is CASSDWFQGGSPLHF. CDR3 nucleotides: TGTGCCAGCAGTGATTGGTTTCAGGGGGGTTCACCCCTCCACTTT.

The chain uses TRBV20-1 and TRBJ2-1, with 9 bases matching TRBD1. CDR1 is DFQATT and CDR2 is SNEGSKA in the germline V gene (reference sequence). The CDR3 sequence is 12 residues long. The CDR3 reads CSLRQGVNEQFF. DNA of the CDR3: TGCAGCTTAAGACAGGGGGTGAATGAGCAGTTCTTC.

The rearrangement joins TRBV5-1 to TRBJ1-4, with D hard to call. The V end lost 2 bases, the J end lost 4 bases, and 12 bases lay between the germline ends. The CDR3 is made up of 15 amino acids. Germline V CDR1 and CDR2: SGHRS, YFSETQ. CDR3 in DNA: TGCGCCAGCAGCTTCGGATCCTCTCTTAATGAAAAACTGTTTTTT. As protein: CASSFGSSLNEKLFF.